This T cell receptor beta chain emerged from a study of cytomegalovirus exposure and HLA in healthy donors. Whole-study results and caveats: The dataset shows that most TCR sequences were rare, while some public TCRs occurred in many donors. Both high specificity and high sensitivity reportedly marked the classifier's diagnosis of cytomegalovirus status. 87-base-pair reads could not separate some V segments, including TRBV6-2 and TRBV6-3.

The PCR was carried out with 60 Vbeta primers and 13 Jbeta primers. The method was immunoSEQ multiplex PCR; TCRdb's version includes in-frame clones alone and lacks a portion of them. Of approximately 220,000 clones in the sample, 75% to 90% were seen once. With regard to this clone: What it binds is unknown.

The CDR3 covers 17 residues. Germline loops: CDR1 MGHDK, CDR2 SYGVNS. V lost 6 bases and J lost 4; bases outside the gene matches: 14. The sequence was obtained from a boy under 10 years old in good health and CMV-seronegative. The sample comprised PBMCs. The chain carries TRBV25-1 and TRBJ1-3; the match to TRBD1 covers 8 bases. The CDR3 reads CASRKGGQGAAGNTIYF. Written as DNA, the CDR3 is TGTGCCAGCAGAAAGGGGGGCCAGGGGGCAGCGGGAAACACCATATATTTT.